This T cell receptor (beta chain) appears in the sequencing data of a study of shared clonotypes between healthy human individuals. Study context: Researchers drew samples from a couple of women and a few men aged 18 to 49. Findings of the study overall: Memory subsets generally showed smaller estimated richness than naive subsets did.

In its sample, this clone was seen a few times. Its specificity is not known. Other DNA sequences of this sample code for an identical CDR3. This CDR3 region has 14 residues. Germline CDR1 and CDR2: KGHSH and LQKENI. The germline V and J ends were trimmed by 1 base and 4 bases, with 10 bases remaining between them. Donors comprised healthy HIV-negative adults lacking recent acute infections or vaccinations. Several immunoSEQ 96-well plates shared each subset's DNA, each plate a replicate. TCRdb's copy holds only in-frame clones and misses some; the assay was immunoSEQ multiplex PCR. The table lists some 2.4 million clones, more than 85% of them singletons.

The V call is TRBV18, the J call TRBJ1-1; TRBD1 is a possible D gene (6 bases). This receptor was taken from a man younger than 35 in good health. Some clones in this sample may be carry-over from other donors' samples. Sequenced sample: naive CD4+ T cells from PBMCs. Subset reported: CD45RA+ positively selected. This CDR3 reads CASSPQGEGTEAFF. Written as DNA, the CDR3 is TGTGCCAGCTCACCACAGGGGGAGGGCACTGAAGCTTTCTTT.